Listed here is a single T cell receptor beta chain. Its matching antigen is unknown. The entry originates in a study of T cells in Graves' hyperthyroidism and ophthalmopathy. Study conclusions and caveats: The model predicted ophthalmopathy a median around 6.5 months before onset.

The TCR beta CDR3 regions underwent amplification using RNA transcripts as the source. Primed by the HTBI set, a first-round RT-PCR was run on the TCR CDR3. A single record per CDR3 protein comes from TCRdb applying MiXCR to the multiplex PCR reads. In the table there are 500,000 or so distinct CDR3 sequences, about 15% of which are singletons. Sequencing input: blood. The source is a woman between 18 and 29 years old with Graves' ophthalmopathy.

The CDR3 spells CSARDRAPYEQYF. In DNA, the CDR3 is TGCAGTGCTAGAGATCGGGCCCCCTACGAGCAGTACTTC. V gene TRBV20-1 combines with J gene TRBJ2-7; no clear D. This CDR3 contains 13 residues. Trimming stripped 0 bases from V and 2 bases from J, with 8 bases between. Germline values: CDR1 DFQATT, CDR2 SNEGSKA (reference sequence).